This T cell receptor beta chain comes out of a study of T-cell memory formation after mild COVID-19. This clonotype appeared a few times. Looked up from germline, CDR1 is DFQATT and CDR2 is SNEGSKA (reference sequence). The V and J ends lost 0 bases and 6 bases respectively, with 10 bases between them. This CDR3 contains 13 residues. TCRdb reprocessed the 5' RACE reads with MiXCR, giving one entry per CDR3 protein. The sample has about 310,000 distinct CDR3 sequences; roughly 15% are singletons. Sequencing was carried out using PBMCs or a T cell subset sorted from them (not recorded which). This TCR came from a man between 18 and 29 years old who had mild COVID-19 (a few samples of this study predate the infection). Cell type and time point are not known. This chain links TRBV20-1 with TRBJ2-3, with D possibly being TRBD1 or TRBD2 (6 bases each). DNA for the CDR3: TGCAGTGCTAGAGAACGGGGGCGGGATACGCAGTATTTT. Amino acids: CSARERGRDTQYF.